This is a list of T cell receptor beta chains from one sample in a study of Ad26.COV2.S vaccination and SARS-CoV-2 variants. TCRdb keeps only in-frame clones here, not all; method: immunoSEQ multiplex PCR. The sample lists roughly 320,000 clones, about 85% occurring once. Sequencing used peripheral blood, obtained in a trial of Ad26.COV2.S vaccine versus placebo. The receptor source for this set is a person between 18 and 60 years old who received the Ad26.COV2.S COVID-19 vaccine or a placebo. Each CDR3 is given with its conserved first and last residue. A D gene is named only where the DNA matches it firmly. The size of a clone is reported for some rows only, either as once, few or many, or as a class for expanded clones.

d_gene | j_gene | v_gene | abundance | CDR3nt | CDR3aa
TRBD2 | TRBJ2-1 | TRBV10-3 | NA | TGTGCCATCAGTGATACGACTAGCGGGGTTGAGCAGTTCTTC | CAISDTTSGVEQFF
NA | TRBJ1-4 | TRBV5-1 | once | TGCGCCAGCAGCCAAACAGGGAGTAATGAAAAACTGTTTTTT | CASSQTGSNEKLFF
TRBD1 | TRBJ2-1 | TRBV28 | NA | TGTGCCACTCACACAGGGGGCACCTACAATGAGCAGTTCTTC | CATHTGGTYNEQFF
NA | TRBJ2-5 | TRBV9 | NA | TGTGCCAGCAGCCCTATGTTAGGGGCCGGATATGAGACCCAGTACTTC | CASSPMLGAGYETQYF
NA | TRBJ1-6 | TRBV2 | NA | TGTGCCACCTCTCAGGAAGGAGGCTCCTATAATTCACCCCTCCACTTT | CATSQEGGSYNSPLHF
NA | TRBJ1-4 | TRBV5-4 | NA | TGTGCCAGCAGCTTGTATTCTAATGAAAAACTGTTTTTT | CASSLYSNEKLFF
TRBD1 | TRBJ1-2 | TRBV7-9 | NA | TGTGCCAGCAGCCCCCCGGGACAGGGGGCTTATGGCTACACCTTC | CASSPPGQGAYGYTF
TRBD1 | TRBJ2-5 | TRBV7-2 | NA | TGTGCCAGCAGCTCCGGGACAGGGCGAGGAGGAGAGACCCAGTACTTC | CASSSGTGRGGETQYF
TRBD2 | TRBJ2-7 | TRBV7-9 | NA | TGTGCCAGCAGCTTAGTGCGGGGGAGCTCCTACGAGCAGTACTTC | CASSLVRGSSYEQYF
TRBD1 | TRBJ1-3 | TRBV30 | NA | TGTGCCTGGAGCATACAGGGGATGAGTGGAAACACCATATATTTT | CAWSIQGMSGNTIYF
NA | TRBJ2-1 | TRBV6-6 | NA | TGTGCCAGCATCCTAGGGGTGGGGAAAGGCTACAATGAGCAGTTCTTC | CASILGVGKGYNEQFF
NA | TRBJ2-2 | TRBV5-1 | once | TGCGCCAGCAGCCCTCCGAACACCGGGGAGCTGTTTTTT | CASSPPNTGELFF
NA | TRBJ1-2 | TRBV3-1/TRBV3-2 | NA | TGTGCCAGCAGAGAGGGGGGGGGCTATGGCTACACCTTC | CASREGGGYGYTF
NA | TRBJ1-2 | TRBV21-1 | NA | TGTGCCAGCAGCGTTCCAGGGTTTCCTGGCTACACCTTC | CASSVPGFPGYTF
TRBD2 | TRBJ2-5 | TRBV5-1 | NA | TGCGCCAGCAGCCCAGCGGGGGGGTCAGAGACCCAGTACTTC | CASSPAGGSETQYF
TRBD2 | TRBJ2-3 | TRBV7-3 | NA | TGTGCCAGCAGCCCCACTGGGACTAGCGGGGGCCGGGACACAGATACGCAGTATTTT | CASSPTGTSGGRDTDTQYF
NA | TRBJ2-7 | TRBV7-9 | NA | TGTGCCAGCAGCTCACAGGGAAGGGACGAGCAGTACTTC | CASSSQGRDEQYF
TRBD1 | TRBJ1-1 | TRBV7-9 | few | TGTGCCAGCAGCCCGGGGACAGGGTACACTGAAGCTTTCTTT | CASSPGTGYTEAFF
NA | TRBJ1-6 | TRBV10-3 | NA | TGTGCCATCAGTCGACAGGATTATAATTCACCCCTCCACTTT | CAISRQDYNSPLHF